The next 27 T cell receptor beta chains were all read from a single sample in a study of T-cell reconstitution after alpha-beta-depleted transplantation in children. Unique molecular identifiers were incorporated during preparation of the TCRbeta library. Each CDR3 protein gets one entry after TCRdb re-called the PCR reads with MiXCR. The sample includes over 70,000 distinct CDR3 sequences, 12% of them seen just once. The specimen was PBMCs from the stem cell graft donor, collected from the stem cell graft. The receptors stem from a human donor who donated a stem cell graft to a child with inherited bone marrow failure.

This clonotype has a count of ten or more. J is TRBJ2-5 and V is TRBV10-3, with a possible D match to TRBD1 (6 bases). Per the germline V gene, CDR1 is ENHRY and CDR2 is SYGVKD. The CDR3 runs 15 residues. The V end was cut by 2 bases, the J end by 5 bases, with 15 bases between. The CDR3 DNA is TGTGCCATCAGTGAGCGCCCAGGGGTTTTCGAGACCCAGTACTTC. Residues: CAISERPGVFETQYF.

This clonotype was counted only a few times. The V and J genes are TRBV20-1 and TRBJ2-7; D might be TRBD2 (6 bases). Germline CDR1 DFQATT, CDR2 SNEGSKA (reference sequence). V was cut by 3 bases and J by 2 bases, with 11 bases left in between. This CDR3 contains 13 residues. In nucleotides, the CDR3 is TGCAGTGCTAGGGCGGGATCAACCTACGAGCAGTACTTC. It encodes CSARAGSTYEQYF.

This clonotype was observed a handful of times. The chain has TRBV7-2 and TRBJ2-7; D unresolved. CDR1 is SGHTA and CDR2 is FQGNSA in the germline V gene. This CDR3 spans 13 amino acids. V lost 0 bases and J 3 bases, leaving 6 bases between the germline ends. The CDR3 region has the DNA TGTGCCAGCAGCTTAGCGACTGACTACGAGCAGTACTTC. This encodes CASSLATDYEQYF.

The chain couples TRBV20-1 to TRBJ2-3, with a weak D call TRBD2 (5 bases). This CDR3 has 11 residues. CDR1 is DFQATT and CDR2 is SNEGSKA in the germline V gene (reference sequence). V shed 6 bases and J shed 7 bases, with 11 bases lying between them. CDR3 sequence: CSAGSGNTQYF. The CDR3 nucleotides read TGCAGTGCAGGGTCCGGGAATACGCAGTATTTT.

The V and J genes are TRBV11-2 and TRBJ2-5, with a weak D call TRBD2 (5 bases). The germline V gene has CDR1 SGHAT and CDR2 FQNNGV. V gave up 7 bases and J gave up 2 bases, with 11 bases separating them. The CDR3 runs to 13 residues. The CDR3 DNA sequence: TGTGCCAGCAAAAAGGAGGAACAAGAGACCCAGTACTTC. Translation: CASKKEEQETQYF.

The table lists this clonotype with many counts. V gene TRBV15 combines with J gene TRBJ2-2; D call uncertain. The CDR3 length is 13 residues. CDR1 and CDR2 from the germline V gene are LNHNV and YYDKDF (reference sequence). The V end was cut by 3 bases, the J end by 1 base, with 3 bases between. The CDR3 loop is CATSSLNTGELFF. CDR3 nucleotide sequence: TGTGCCACCAGCAGCCTGAACACCGGGGAGCTGTTTTTT.

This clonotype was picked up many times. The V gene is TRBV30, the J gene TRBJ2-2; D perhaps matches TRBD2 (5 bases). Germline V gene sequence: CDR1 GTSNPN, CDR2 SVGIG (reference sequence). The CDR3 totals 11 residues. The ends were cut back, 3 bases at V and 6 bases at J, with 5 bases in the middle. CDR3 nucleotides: TGTGCCTGGAGGAGGGCCGGGGAGCTGTTTTTT. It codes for CAWRRAGELFF.

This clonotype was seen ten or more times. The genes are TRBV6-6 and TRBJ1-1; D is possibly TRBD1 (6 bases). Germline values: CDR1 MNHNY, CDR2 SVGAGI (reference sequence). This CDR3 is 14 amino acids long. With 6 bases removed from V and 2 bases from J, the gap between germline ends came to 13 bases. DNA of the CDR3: TGTGCCAGCAGCCAACGGGACAAAAACACTGAAGCTTTCTTT. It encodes CASSQRDKNTEAFF.

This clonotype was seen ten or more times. DNA of the CDR3: TGCGCCAGCAGCCCGACTCTGCGGGGGCATGGTGAAGCTTTCTTT. It specifies CASSPTLRGHGEAFF. V gene TRBV5-1 combines with J gene TRBJ1-1; D perhaps matches TRBD1 (6 bases). V was clipped by 4 bases and J by 7 bases, with 20 bases between them. CDR1 SGHRS and CDR2 YFSETQ come from the germline V gene. The CDR3 covers 15 residues.

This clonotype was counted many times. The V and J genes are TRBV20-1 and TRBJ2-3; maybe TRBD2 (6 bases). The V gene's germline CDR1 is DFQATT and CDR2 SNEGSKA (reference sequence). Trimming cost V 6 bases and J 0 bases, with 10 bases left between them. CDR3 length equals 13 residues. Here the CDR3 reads CSAADYSTDTQYF. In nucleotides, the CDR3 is TGCAGTGCGGCGGACTATAGCACAGATACGCAGTATTTT.

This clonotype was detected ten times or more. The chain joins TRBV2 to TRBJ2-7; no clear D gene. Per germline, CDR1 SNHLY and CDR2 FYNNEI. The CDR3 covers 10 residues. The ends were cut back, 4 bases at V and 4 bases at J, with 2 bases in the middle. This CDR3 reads CASSVYEQYF. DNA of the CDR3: TGTGCCAGCAGTGTATACGAGCAGTACTTC.

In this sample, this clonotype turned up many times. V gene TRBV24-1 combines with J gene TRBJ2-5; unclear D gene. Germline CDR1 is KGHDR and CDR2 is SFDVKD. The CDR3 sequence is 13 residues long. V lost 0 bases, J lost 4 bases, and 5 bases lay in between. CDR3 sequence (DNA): TGTGCCACCAGTGATTTGAAGGGAGAGACCCAGTACTTC. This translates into CATSDLKGETQYF.

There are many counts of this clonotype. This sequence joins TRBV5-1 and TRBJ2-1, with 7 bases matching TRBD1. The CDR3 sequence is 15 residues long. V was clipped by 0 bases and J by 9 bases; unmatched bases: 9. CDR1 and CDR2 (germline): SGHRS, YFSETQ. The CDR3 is CASSLGAGGSGEQFF. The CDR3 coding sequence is TGCGCCAGCAGCTTGGGGGCAGGGGGTAGTGGTGAGCAGTTCTTC.

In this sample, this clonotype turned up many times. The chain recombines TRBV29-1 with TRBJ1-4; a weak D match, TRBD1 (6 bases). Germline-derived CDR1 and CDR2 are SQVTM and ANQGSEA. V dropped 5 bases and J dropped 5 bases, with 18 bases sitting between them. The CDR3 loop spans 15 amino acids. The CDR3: CSVLPRDTSNEKLFF. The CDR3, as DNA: TGCAGCGTTCTGCCGCGGGACACCTCCAATGAAAAACTGTTTTTT.

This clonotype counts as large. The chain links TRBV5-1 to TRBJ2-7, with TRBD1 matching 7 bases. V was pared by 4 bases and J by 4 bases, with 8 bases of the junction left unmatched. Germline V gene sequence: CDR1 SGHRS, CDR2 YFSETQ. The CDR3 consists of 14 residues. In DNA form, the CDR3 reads TGCGCCAGCAGCAACCGGGACAGAGCGTACGAGCAGTACTTC. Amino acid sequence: CASSNRDRAYEQYF. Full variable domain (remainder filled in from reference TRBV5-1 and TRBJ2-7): KAGVTQTPRYLIKTRGQQVTLSCSPISGHRSVSWYQQTPGQGLQFLFEYFSETQRNKGNFPGRFSGRQFSNSRSEMNVSTLELGDSALYLCASSNRDRAYEQYFGPGTRLTVT.

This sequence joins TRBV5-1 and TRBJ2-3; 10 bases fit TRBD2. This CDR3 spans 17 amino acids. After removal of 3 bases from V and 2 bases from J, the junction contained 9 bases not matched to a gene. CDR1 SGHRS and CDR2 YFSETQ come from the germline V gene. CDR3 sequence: CASSSTLTSGVTDTQYF. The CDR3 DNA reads TGCGCCAGCAGCTCAACCCTAACTAGCGGGGTCACAGATACGCAGTATTTT. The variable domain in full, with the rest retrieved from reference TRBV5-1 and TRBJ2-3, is KAGVTQTPRYLIKTRGQQVTLSCSPISGHRSVSWYQQTPGQGLQFLFEYFSETQRNKGNFPGRFSGRQFSNSRSEMNVSTLELGDSALYLCASSSTLTSGVTDTQYFGPGTRLTVL.

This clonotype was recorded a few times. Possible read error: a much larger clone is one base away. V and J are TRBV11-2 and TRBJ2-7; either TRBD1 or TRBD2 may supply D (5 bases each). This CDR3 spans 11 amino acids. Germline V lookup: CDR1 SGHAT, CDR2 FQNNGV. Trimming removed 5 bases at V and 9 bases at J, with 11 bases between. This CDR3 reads CASSPDGGQYF. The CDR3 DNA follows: TGTGCCAGCAGCCCGGATGGGGGGCAGTACTTC.

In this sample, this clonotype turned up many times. The CDR3 sequence: CASSLATETEAFF. The CDR3 DNA is TGCGCCAGCAGCTTGGCGACAGAAACTGAAGCTTTCTTT. The rearrangement uses TRBV5-1 and TRBJ1-1; possibly TRBD1 for D (5 bases). This CDR3 comprises 13 residues. V lost 0 bases and J 5 bases, leaving 8 bases between the germline ends. In germline, CDR1 is SGHRS, CDR2 YFSETQ.

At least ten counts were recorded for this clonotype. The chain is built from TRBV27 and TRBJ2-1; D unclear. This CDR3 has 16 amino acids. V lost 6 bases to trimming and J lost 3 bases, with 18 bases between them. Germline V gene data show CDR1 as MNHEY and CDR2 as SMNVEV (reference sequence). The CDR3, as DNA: TGTGCCAGCAGCTGGACGGCCCGCTTAGGCTACAATGAGCAGTTCTTC. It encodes CASSWTARLGYNEQFF.

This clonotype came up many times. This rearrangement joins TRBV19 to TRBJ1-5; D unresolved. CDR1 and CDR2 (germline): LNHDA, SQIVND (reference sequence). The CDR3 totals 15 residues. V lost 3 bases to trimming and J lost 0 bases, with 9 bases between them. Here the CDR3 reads CASSIGPNSNQPQHF. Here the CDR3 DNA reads TGTGCCAGTAGTATCGGCCCGAATAGCAATCAGCCCCAGCATTTT.

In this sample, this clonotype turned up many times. The CDR3 protein is CSARDWAGLQIEAFF. DNA of the CDR3: TGCAGTGCTAGAGATTGGGCGGGCCTACAGATTGAAGCTTTCTTT. The chain combines TRBV20-1 with TRBJ1-1; D gene uncertain. The CDR3 extends over 15 amino acids. CDR1 is DFQATT and CDR2 is SNEGSKA in the germline V gene (reference sequence). V was cut by 0 bases and J by 7 bases, with 18 bases left in between.

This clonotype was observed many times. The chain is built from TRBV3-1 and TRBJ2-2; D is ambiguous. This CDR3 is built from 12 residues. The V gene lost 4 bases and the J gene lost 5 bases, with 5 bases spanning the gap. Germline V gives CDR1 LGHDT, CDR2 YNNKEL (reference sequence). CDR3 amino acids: CASSPWTGELFF. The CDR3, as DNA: TGTGCCAGCAGCCCCTGGACCGGGGAGCTGTTTTTT.

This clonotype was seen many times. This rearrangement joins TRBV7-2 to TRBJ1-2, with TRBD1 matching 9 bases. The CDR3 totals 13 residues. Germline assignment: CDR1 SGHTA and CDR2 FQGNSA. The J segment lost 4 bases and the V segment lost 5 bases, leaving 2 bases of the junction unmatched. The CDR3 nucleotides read TGTGCCAGCAGCGCGGGACAGGGCTATGGCTACACCTTC. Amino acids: CASSAGQGYGYTF.

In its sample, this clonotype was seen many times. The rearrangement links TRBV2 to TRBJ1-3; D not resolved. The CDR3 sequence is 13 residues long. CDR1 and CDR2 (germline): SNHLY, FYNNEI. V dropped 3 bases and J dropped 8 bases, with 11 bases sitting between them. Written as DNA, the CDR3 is TGTGCCAGCAGTGAGCGCGGGGAGTACACCATATATTTT. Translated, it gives CASSERGEYTIYF.

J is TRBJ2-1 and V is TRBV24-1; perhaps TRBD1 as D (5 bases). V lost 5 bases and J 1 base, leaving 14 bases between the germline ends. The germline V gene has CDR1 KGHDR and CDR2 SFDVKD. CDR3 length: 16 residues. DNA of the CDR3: TGTGCCACCAGTGGTAACCAGGGTGCATCCTACAATGAGCAGTTCTTC. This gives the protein CATSGNQGASYNEQFF.

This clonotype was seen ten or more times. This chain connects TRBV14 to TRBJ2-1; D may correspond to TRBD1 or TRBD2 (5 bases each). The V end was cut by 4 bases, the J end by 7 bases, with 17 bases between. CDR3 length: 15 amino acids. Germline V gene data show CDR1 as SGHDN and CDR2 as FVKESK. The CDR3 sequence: CASSLGVGRLNEQFF. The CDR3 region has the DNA TGTGCCAGCAGCCTGGGGGTCGGAAGGTTGAATGAGCAGTTCTTC.

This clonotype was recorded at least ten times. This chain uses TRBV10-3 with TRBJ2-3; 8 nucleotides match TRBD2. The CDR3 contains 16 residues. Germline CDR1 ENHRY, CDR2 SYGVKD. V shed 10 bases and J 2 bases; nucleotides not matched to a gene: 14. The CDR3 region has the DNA TGTGCCACAGCAGCCTGGGCACTAGCGGACACAGATACGCAGTATTTT. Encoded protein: CATAAWALADTDTQYF.